The rows below give T cell receptor beta chains drawn from one sample of a study of T cells after yellow fever vaccination. From the 5' RACE reads, TCRdb called clonotypes with MiXCR, one entry per CDR3 protein. The sample contains tens of thousands of distinct CDR3 sequences, roughly a tenth of which appear only once. The specimen comprised PBMCs, either bulk or a sorted T-cell subset (CD4+, CD8+, memory, or dextramer-sorted; not recorded which), sampled roughly 14 days after the first yellow fever vaccination. Every receptor here comes from a man between 18 and 29 years old who received the YFV17D yellow fever vaccine. Each CDR3 is given with its conserved first and last residue. D genes are given only for firm matches. Clone sizes are shown as how often the clone was seen (once, few, many) or a class if it is expanded.

J gene | clone size | V gene | D gene | CDR3 length | CDR3 protein | CDR3 DNA
TRBJ1-2 | many | TRBV4-3 | . | 15 | CASSQEGNRENGYTF | TGCGCCAGCAGCCAAGAAGGCAACCGCGAGAATGGCTACACCTTC
TRBJ1-2 | many | TRBV12-3/TRBV12-4 | TRBD1 | 14 | CASSQTGTNYGYTF | TGTGCCAGCAGCCAGACAGGGACTAACTATGGCTACACCTTC
TRBJ1-2 | many | TRBV2 | TRBD1 | 13 | CATRTGRPYGYTF | TGTGCCACTCGGACAGGGAGGCCCTATGGCTACACCTTC
TRBJ2-5 | many | TRBV3-1 | TRBD2 | 16 | CASSQEGLAEWETQYF | TGTGCCAGCAGCCAAGAGGGACTAGCGGAGTGGGAGACCCAGTACTTC
TRBJ2-5 | many | TRBV7-2 | TRBD2 | 15 | CASSLWLAGGETQYF | TGTGCCAGCAGCTTATGGCTAGCGGGGGGAGAGACCCAGTACTTC
TRBJ1-6 | many | TRBV5-1 | . | 17 | CASSLGLQGLYNSPLHF | TGCGCCAGCAGCTTGGGTCTTCAAGGACTGTATAATTCACCCCTCCACTTT
TRBJ2-4 | many | TRBV18 | . | 14 | CASSPRSTRNIQYF | TGTGCCAGCTCACCACGGTCAACCAGGAACATTCAGTACTTC
TRBJ1-3 | many | TRBV4-3 | . | 16 | CASSPRWGPSGNTIYF | TGCGCCAGCAGCCCACGATGGGGCCCCTCTGGAAACACCATATATTTT
TRBJ2-1 | many | TRBV6-5 | . | 17 | CASSYFSGATSYNEQFF | TGTGCCAGCAGTTACTTTTCGGGCGCGACCTCCTACAATGAGCAGTTCTTC
TRBJ2-3 | many | TRBV19 | TRBD2 | 15 | CASTPLAGRTDTQYF | TGTGCCAGTACCCCACTAGCGGGGAGGACAGATACGCAGTATTTT
TRBJ2-3 | many | TRBV7-8 | . | 16 | CASSPRAGRPTDTQYF | TGTGCCAGCAGCCCCAGGGCGGGCAGGCCCACAGATACGCAGTATTTT
TRBJ1-6 | many | TRBV29-1 | . | 14 | CSVAFGPNNSPLHF | TGCAGCGTGGCCTTCGGGCCCAATAATTCACCCCTCCACTTT
TRBJ2-1 | many | TRBV4-1 | . | 14 | CASSQGLLGNEQFF | TGCGCCAGCAGCCAAGGGCTATTGGGCAATGAGCAGTTCTTC
TRBJ1-5 | many | TRBV5-4 | . | 16 | CASSQGGQPPNQPQHF | TGTGCCAGCAGCCAAGGCGGACAGCCCCCCAATCAGCCCCAGCATTTT
TRBJ2-3 | many | TRBV24-1 | TRBD2 | 16 | CATSDLAGSRTDTQYF | TGTGCCACCAGTGATTTAGCGGGGAGTAGAACAGATACGCAGTATTTT
TRBJ2-7 | many | TRBV7-8 | . | 16 | CASSLTNANLPYEQYF | TGTGCCAGCAGCTTGACGAACGCGAACTTACCCTACGAGCAGTACTTC